The 14 T cell receptor beta chains below were found in one sample sequenced in a study of Ad26.COV2.S vaccination and SARS-CoV-2 variants. Clones were read by immunoSEQ multiplex PCR, and TCRdb kept only the in-frame ones, dropping some. Found here are around 450,000 clones, around nine tenths of them singletons; the top ten hold 10% to 15%. The treatment is: some 20 received Ad26.COV2.S at low or high dose, single or two shots; several received placebo; per-sample allocation not given. Sample collection was performed on day 63 after the first vaccine or placebo injection. The sample in question was peripheral blood, obtained in a trial of Ad26.COV2.S vaccine versus placebo. These receptors all come from a person aged 18-60 years who received the Ad26.COV2.S COVID-19 vaccine or a placebo.

The V call is TRBV7-2, the J call TRBJ2-3; perhaps TRBD1 as D (6 bases). Germline V gene lookup returns CDR1 SGHTA and CDR2 FQGNSA. The CDR3 length is 18 residues. Trimming left V 0 bases short and J 0 bases short, with 16 bases between. CDR3 in amino acids: CASSLAPLGQASTDTQYF. CDR3 nucleotide sequence: TGTGCCAGCAGCTTAGCCCCCCTGGGACAAGCTAGCACAGATACGCAGTATTTT.

This clone was observed once. This chain uses TRBV9 with TRBJ2-7, with 7 bases matching TRBD1. From germline, CDR1 is SGDLS and CDR2 YYNGEE. V shed 5 bases and J 2 bases; nucleotides not matched to a gene: 10. This CDR3 contains 15 residues. The CDR3 region has the DNA TGTGCCAGCAGTCCTCGGGACAGCTGGGCCTACGAGCAGTACTTC. Amino acid sequence: CASSPRDSWAYEQYF. The full variable domain, completed using reference TRBV9 and TRBJ2-7, is DSGVTQTPKHLITATGQRVTLRCSPRSGDLSVYWYQQSLDQGLQFLIQYYNGEERAKGNILERFSAQQFPDLHSELNLSSLELGDSALYFCASSPRDSWAYEQYFGPGTRLTVT.

This chain joins TRBV11-2 and TRBJ1-2, with D possibly TRBD1 on 5 matching bases. The germline CDR1 and CDR2 sequences are SGHAT and FQNNGV. The V and J ends lost 1 base and 7 bases respectively, with 13 bases between them. The CDR3 sequence is 14 residues long. The CDR3 sequence: CASSLVGGLGGYTF. The CDR3 DNA reads TGTGCCAGCAGCTTAGTGGGGGGATTGGGTGGCTACACCTTC.

In DNA, the CDR3 is TGTGCCAGCAGTGAATTTGTTCACGGCGAGCAGTACTTC. It is translated as CASSEFVHGEQYF. The chain recombines TRBV25-1 with TRBJ2-7, with D unclear. There are 13 residues in the CDR3. Germline V CDR1 and CDR2: MGHDK, SYGVNS. With 1 base removed from V and 6 bases from J, the gap between germline ends came to 10 bases.

This clone was picked up one time. The chain couples TRBV5-6 to TRBJ2-3, with a tentative D call TRBD2 (5 bases). Germline-derived CDR1 and CDR2 are SGHDT and YYEEEE. This CDR3 contains 16 residues. Trimming shortened V by 1 base and J by 2 bases, and 14 bases separated the two germline ends. The CDR3 coding sequence is TGTGCCAGCAGCTTGCGGCTAGCTGGAAACACAGATACGCAGTATTTT. Its translation: CASSLRLAGNTDTQYF.

The genes are TRBV18 and TRBJ2-3; no firm D call. Deletions cut 1 base from V and 5 bases from J, with 7 bases between. This CDR3 has 13 amino acids. Germline assignment: CDR1 KGHSH and CDR2 LQKENI. The CDR3: CASSPLSEDTQYF. Here the CDR3 DNA reads TGTGCCAGCTCACCACTGAGTGAAGATACGCAGTATTTT. Together with reference TRBV18 and TRBJ2-3, the CDR3 gives the full variable domain: NAGVMQNPRHLVRRRGQEARLRCSPMKGHSHVYWYRQLPEEGLKFMVYLQKENIIDESGMPKERFSAEFPKEGPSILRIQQVVRGDSAAYFCASSPLSEDTQYFGPGTRLTVL.

The gene calls are TRBV5-1 and TRBJ1-1; possibly TRBD1 for D (5 bases). Between the trimmed V and J ends, which lost 3 bases and 0 bases, there was a span of 15 bases. The germline V gene encodes CDR1 SGHRS and CDR2 YFSETQ. The CDR3 is made up of 16 amino acids. The CDR3 DNA follows: TGCGCCAGCAGCTCCCGATTTGGGACGGTGAACACTGAAGCTTTCTTT. Protein product: CASSSRFGTVNTEAFF.

A remark on this clone: The same CDR3 is also encoded by other DNA sequences in this sample. V usage is TRBV28 and J usage is TRBJ1-2; possibly TRBD1 for D (5 bases). V lost 6 bases and J lost 1, with 12 bases in between. This CDR3 has 14 amino acids. Germline CDR1 and CDR2: MDHEN and SYDVKM. This CDR3 reads CASSLGGGNYGYTF. CDR3 DNA sequence: TGTGCCAGCAGCCTAGGCGGGGGTAACTATGGCTACACCTTC.

This sequence joins TRBV7-9 and TRBJ2-2; D is perhaps TRBD1 or TRBD2 (5 bases each). Germline CDR1 and CDR2: SEHNR and FQNEAQ (reference sequence). The CDR3 is made up of 17 amino acids. V was cut by 2 bases and J by 2 bases, with 15 bases left in between. CDR3: CASSLRPGQTNTGELFF. The CDR3, as DNA: TGTGCCAGCAGCTTAAGACCGGGGCAAACCAACACCGGGGAGCTGTTTTTT. Filled out from reference TRBV7-9 and TRBJ2-2, the complete variable domain reads DTGVSQNPRHKITKRGQNVTFRCDPISEHNRLYWYRQTLGQGPEFLTYFQNEAQLEKSRLLSDRFSAERPKGSFSTLEIQRTEQGDSAMYLCASSLRPGQTNTGELFFGEGSRLTVL.

This clone was counted many times. V and J are TRBV6-2 or TRBV6-3 and TRBJ1-1; D possibly corresponds to TRBD1 (5 bases). Per germline, CDR1 MNHEY and CDR2 SVGEGT. The CDR3 is 16 amino acids. V was clipped by 4 bases and J by 2 bases, with 17 bases between them. CDR3: CASSSLSGTRNTEAFF. CDR3 DNA sequence: TGTGCCAGCAGTTCTCTATCCGGGACCCGAAACACTGAAGCTTTCTTT.

As to this clone: The same CDR3 can be traced to other DNA sequences in this sample. The chain is built from TRBV7-8 and TRBJ1-1; D unresolved. Trimming pared 0 bases from V and 1 base from J, leaving 3 bases between. Germline lookup yields CDR1 SGHVS and CDR2 FQNEAQ. The length of the CDR3 is 13 residues. The CDR3 sequence is CASSLAENTEAFF. The CDR3 bases are TGTGCCAGCAGCTTAGCAGAGAACACTGAAGCTTTCTTT.

The chain uses TRBV6-2 or TRBV6-3 and TRBJ2-7; 7 bases are shared with TRBD1. The CDR3 spans 14 residues. The V gene end was trimmed by 5 bases and the J gene end by 0 bases; junction bases not matched to a gene: 4. The germline V gene encodes CDR1 MNHEY and CDR2 SVGEGT. In nucleotides, the CDR3 is TGTGCCAGCAGTGAGGACAGGAGCTCCTACGAGCAGTACTTC. It specifies CASSEDRSSYEQYF.

V gene TRBV6-5 combines with J gene TRBJ1-6; D might be TRBD1 (6 bases). V was clipped by 3 bases and J by 5 bases, with 11 bases between them. CDR1 MNHEY and CDR2 SVGAGI come from the germline V gene. The CDR3 is made up of 15 amino acids. The CDR3 nucleotides are TGTGCCAGCAGTTATTTCGGACAGAATAATTCACCCCTCCACTTT. Translation gives CASSYFGQNNSPLHF.

This rearrangement joins TRBV10-3 to TRBJ1-2; the D gene is possibly TRBD1 (6 bases). Germline V lookup: CDR1 ENHRY, CDR2 SYGVKD. The CDR3 is 15 residues long. V was shortened by 0 bases and J by 4 bases, with 12 bases between the two germline ends. The CDR3 DNA reads as TGTGCCATCAGTGAGTCGACAGGCGGATCCTATGGCTACACCTTC. Encoded protein: CAISESTGGSYGYTF.